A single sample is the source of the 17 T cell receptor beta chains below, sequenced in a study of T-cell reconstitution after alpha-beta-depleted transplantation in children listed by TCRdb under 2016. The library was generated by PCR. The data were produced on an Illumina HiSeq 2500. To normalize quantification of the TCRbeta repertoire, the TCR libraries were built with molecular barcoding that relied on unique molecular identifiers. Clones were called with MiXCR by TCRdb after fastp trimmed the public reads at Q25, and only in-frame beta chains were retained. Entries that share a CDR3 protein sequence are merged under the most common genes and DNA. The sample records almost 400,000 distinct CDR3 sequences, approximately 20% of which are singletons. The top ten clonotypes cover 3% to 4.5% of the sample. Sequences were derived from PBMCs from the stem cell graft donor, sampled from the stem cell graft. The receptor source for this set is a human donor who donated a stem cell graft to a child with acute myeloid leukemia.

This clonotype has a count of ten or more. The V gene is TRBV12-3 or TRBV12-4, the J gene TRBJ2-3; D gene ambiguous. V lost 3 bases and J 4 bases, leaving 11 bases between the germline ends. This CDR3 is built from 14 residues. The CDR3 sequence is CASSFGATPDTQYF. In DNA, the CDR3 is TGTGCCAGCAGTTTCGGTGCTACCCCAGATACGCAGTATTTT.

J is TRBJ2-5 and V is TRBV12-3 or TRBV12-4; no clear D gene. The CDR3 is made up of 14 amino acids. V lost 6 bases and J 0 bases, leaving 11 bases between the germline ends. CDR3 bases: TGTGCCAGCAGCCCGATAGCAAACCAAGAGACCCAGTACTTC. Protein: CASSPIANQETQYF.

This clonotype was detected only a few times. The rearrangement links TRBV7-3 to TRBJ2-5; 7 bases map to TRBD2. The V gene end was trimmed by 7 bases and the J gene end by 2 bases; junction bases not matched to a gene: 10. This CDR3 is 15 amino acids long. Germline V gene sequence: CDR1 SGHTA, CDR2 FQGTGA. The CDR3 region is CASNRLATRQETQYF. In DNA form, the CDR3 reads TGTGCCAGCAACCGACTAGCCACCCGTCAAGAGACCCAGTACTTC. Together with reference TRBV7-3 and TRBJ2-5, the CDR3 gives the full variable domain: GAGVSQTPSNKVTEKGKYVELRCDPISGHTALYWYRQSLGQGPEFLIYFQGTGAADDSGLPNDRFFAVRPEGSVSTLKIQRTERGDSAVYLCASNRLATRQETQYFGPGTRLLVL.

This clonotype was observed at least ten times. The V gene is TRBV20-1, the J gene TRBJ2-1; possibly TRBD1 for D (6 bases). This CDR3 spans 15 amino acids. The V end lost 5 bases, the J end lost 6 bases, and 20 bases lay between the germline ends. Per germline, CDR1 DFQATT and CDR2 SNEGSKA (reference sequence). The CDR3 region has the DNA TGCAGTGCTGGGGGCGACCGACTTCAAGGCAATGAGCAGTTCTTC. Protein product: CSAGGDRLQGNEQFF.

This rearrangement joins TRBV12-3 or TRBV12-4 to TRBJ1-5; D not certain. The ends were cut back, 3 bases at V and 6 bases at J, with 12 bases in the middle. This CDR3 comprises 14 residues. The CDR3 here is CASSFAGVGQPQHF. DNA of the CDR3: TGTGCCAGCAGTTTCGCCGGGGTAGGTCAGCCCCAGCATTTT.

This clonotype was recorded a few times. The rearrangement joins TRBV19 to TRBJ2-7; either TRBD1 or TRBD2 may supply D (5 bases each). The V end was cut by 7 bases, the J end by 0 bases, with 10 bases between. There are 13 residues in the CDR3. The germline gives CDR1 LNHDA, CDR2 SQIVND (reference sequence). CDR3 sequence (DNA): TGTGCCAGTACAGGGACGGTCTCCTACGAGCAGTACTTC. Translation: CASTGTVSYEQYF.

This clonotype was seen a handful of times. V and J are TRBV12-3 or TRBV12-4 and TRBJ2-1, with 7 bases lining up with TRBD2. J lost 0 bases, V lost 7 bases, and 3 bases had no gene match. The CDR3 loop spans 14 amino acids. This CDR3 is CASTRESSYNEQFF. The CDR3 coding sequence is TGTGCCAGCACGCGGGAGAGCTCCTACAATGAGCAGTTCTTC.

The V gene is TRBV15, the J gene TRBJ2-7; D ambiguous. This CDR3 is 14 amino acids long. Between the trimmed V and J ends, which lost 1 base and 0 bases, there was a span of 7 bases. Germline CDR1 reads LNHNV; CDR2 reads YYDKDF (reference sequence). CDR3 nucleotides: TGTGCCACCAGCAGAGTGGCCAGCTCCTACGAGCAGTACTTC. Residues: CATSRVASSYEQYF.

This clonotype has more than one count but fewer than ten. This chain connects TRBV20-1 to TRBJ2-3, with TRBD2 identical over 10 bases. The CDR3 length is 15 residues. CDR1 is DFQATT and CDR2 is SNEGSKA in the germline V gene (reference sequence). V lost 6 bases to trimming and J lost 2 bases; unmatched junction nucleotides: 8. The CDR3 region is CSATPSGRATDTQYF. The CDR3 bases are TGCAGTGCAACCCCCAGCGGGAGGGCCACAGATACGCAGTATTTT.

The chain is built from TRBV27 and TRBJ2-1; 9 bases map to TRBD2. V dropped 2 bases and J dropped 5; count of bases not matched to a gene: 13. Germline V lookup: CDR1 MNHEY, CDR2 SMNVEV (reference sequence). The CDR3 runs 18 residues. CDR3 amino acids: CASSLGQPGLAGHNEQFF. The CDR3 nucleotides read TGTGCCAGCAGTTTAGGCCAACCCGGGCTAGCGGGACACAATGAGCAGTTCTTC.

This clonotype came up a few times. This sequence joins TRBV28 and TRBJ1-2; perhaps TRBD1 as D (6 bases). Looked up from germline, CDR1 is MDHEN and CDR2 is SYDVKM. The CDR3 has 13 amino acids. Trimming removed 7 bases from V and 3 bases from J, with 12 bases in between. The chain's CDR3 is CASKQGGDYGYTF. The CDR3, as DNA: TGTGCCAGCAAACAGGGAGGCGACTATGGCTACACCTTC.

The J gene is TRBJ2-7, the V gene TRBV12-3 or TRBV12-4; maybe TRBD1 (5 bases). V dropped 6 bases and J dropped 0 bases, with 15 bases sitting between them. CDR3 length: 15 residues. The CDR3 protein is CASRSQALSSYEQYF. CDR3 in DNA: TGTGCCAGCAGATCACAGGCTTTAAGCTCCTACGAGCAGTACTTC.

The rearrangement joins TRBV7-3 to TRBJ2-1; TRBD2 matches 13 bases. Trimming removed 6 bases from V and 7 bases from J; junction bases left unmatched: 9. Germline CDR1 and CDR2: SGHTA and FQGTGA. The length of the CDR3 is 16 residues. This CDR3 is CASSSGGTSGMNEQFF. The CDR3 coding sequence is TGTGCCAGCAGTTCAGGAGGGACTAGCGGGATGAATGAGCAGTTCTTC.

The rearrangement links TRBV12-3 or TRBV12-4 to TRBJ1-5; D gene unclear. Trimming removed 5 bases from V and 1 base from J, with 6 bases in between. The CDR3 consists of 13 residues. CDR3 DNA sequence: TGTGCCAGCAGTCCTAACAGCAATCAGCCCCAGCATTTT. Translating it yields CASSPNSNQPQHF.

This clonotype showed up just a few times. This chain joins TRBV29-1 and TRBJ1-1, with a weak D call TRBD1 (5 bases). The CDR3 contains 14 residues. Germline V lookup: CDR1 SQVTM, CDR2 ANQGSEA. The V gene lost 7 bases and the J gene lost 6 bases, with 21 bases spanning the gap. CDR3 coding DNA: TGCAGCGCTGACCCAGGTTCGGGGGACCCTGAAGCTTTCTTT. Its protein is CSADPGSGDPEAFF.

The CDR3 sequence: CASSLKTSVLNEQFF. CDR3 DNA sequence: TGCGCCAGCAGCCTAAAGACTAGCGTCCTAAATGAGCAGTTCTTC. The genes are TRBV4-3 and TRBJ2-1; 8 nucleotides match TRBD2. With V trimmed by 4 bases and J by 7 bases, 9 bases remained unmatched. This CDR3 is built from 15 residues. Germline values: CDR1 LGHNA, CDR2 YSLEER.

CDR3 in amino acids: CSADQSGGRDNEQFF. Here the CDR3 DNA reads TGCAGTGCTGACCAAAGCGGGGGAAGAGACAATGAGCAGTTCTTC. The rearrangement links TRBV20-1 to TRBJ2-1; 8 bases line up with TRBD2. The CDR3 loop spans 15 amino acids. With V trimmed by 5 bases and J by 5 bases, 11 bases remained unmatched. Germline V gene lookup returns CDR1 DFQATT and CDR2 SNEGSKA (reference sequence).